This T cell receptor (beta chain) originates from a study of blood T cell repertoires in COVID-19. Method: immunoSEQ multiplex PCR; TCRdb's copy keeps in-frame clones and lacks some. The sample carries some 95,000 clones, roughly 90% recorded once. In germline, CDR1 is SEHNR, CDR2 FQNEAQ (reference sequence). CDR3 length equals 13 residues. V lost 5 bases, J lost 11 bases, and 9 bases stayed unmatched. J is TRBJ1-1 and V is TRBV7-9; 9 bases fit TRBD1. Sequencing used peripheral blood. The sequence derives from a human donor with active COVID-19. The donor label of this sample is uncertain. This CDR3 reads CASSPRQTGGAFF. CDR3 coding DNA: TGTGCCAGCAGCCCCCGGCAGACAGGGGGTGCTTTCTTT.